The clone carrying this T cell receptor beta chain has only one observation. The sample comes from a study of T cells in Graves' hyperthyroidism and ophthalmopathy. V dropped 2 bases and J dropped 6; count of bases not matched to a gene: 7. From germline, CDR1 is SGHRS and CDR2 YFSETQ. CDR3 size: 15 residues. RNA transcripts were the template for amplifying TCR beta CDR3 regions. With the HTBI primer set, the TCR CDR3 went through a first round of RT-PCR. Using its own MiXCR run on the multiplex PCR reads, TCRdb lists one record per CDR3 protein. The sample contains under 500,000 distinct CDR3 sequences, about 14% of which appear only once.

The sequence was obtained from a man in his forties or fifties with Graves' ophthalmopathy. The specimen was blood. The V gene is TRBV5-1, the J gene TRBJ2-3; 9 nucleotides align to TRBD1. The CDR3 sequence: CASSLKTGGGDTQYF. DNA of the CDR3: TGCGCCAGCAGCTTAAAGACAGGGGGAGGTGATACGCAGTATTTT.